The source of this T cell receptor (beta chain) is a study of blood T cell repertoires in COVID-19. Germline V gene data show CDR1 as SNHLY and CDR2 as FYNNEI. The V and J ends lost 5 bases and 2 bases, in that order; junction bases with no gene match: 0. This CDR3 is 13 amino acids long. Here immunoSEQ multiplex PCR was the method, and the copy in TCRdb shows in-frame clones only, minus some. The table includes 450,000 to 500,000 clones, approximately 86% detected once. The source material was PBMCs or T cells enriched from blood (not recorded which). The chain recombines TRBV2 with TRBJ2-7, with 10 positions matching TRBD2. The sequence was obtained from a woman younger than 30 who had recovered from COVID-19. This CDR3 reads CASSTSGTYEQYF. DNA for the CDR3: TGTGCCAGCAGTACTAGCGGGACCTACGAGCAGTACTTC. The variable domain in full, completed from reference TRBV2 and TRBJ2-7, reads EPEVTQTPSHQVTQMGQEVILRCVPISNHLYFYWYRQILGQKVEFLVSFYNNEISEKSEIFDDQFSVERPDGSNFTLKIRSTKLEDSAMYFCASSTSGTYEQYFGPGTRLTVT.